One TCR beta chain is described in this entry. Which cohort a participant joined came from the clinical history participants gave. All recovered Cohort 3 donors got two negative PCRs, got clearance, or saw symptom resolution. Using immunoSEQ multiplex PCR, the repertoire was profiled, and TCRdb retains in-frame clones only, with some absent. Of a few hundred thousand clones listed, 80% to 90% were seen once; the top ten hold around 9.3%. Trimming shortened V by 11 bases and J by 0 bases, and 14 bases separated the two germline ends. This CDR3 has 13 amino acids. From germline, CDR1 is KGHSH and CDR2 LQKENI. The data are from a study of blood T cell repertoires in COVID-19. Study context: Acute and convalescent COVID-19 samples came from the United States, Italy and Spain.

The genes are TRBV18 and TRBJ2-7; D unclear. The receptor comes from a woman under 30 who had recovered from COVID-19. The specimen was PBMCs or T cells enriched from blood (not recorded which). The CDR3 nucleotides are TGTGCCTCCAGAACGGCGGACTCCTACGAGCAGTACTTC. It yields the protein CASRTADSYEQYF.